This T cell receptor beta chain was sequenced in a study of blood T cells in healthy people across ages. V was cut by 1 base and J by 1 base, with 9 bases left in between. From germline, CDR1 is SGDLS and CDR2 YYNGEE. The CDR3 has 15 residues. Primers used in a second PCR of roughly 7 to 11 cycles were a sample-barcoded 5' primer and a J-beta primer mix. Per-sample output comprised a minimum of 2.5 million paired-end reads containing CDR3. One entry per CDR3 protein results from TCRdb running MiXCR on the 5' RACE reads. The sample holds around 800,000 distinct CDR3 sequences, 55% to 65% seen once. The TCR sequence derives from a man younger than 45 in good health. The chain combines TRBV9 with TRBJ2-1; D gene uncertain. The material sequenced was blood. The CDR3 region is CASSVSSESYNEQFF. The CDR3, as DNA: TGTGCCAGCAGCGTAAGTTCGGAGTCCTACAATGAGCAGTTCTTC.